This paragraph covers one T cell receptor beta chain sequence. The antigen is not known. The V gene's germline CDR1 is LNHDA and CDR2 SQIVND (reference sequence). J was trimmed by 4 bases and V by 7 bases; bases with no gene match: 6. This CDR3 contains 14 residues. The sort gate was single viable CD3+CD4+CD8-CD45RO+ cells for memory CD4+ T cells. Serostatus was set by detecting CMV pp150, pp28, p38, p52 IgG. Positive selection with CD4 microbeads enriched total CD4+ T cells. The source of the sample is a study of memory CD4+ T cells and cytomegalovirus serostatus. Across the whole study: Of the healthy Belgian adults, fewer than 10 were CMV seropositive and fewer than 30 seronegative. Regarding the study as a whole: About two fifths of the roughly 150 known CMV-associated TCRbeta sequences appeared in CD4+ memory.

Profiling relied on immunoSEQ multiplex PCR, and the TCRdb table lists in-frame clones only, not all of them. The sample has 50,000 or so clones, 60% to 80% seen once. This chain uses TRBV19 with TRBJ1-2; 10 bases map to TRBD1. Input material: memory CD4+ T cells from blood. The origin of this receptor is an adult in good health and CMV-seropositive. This CDR3 is CASTRDRGPYGYTF. DNA of the CDR3: TGTGCCAGTACCCGGGACAGGGGCCCCTATGGCTACACCTTC.